The 30 T cell receptor beta chains in this list originate from one sample, sequenced in a study of cytomegalovirus exposure and HLA in healthy donors. PCR employed 60 Vbeta and 13 Jbeta primers. Profiling relied on immunoSEQ multiplex PCR, and the TCRdb table lists in-frame clones only, not all of them. Of 180,000 or so clones listed, around 80% are singletons. Sequencing was carried out using PBMCs. These receptors were collected from a girl aged 5-17 years in good health and CMV-seropositive.

The genes are TRBV25-1 and TRBJ1-1, with unresolved D. Trimming pared 7 bases from V and 5 bases from J, leaving 11 bases between. The CDR3 covers 12 residues. Germline V gene sequence: CDR1 MGHDK, CDR2 SYGVNS. Written as DNA, the CDR3 is TGTGCCAGCAATCCGAGGGAAACTGAAGCTTTCTTT. Amino acids: CASNPRETEAFF.

The chain combines TRBV6-1 with TRBJ1-1; 7 bases line up with TRBD1. The CDR3 length is 13 residues. The junction had 6 bases not matched to a gene; V was cut back by 4 bases and J by 7 bases. Looked up from germline, CDR1 is MNHNS and CDR2 is SASEGT. DNA for the CDR3: TGTGCCAGCAGTGGACAGGGACGTCATGAAGCTTTCTTT. Encoded protein: CASSGQGRHEAFF.

The table lists this clone with a count of one. The chain uses TRBV9 and TRBJ2-3; TRBD2 aligns across 9 bases. The CDR3 is 16 residues long. Germline V gene data show CDR1 as SGDLS and CDR2 as YYNGEE. Unmatched junction bases numbered 8, after V lost 2 bases and J lost 4 bases. The CDR3, as DNA: TGTGCCAGCAGCGTGGATTTAGCGGGAGTGGCAGATACGCAGTATTTT. Amino acid sequence: CASSVDLAGVADTQYF.

This chain connects TRBV5-4 to TRBJ2-1; TRBD1 matches 7 bases. CDR3 length equals 14 residues. Germline-derived CDR1 and CDR2 are SGHNT and YYREEE (reference sequence). Unmatched junction bases numbered 10, after V lost 4 bases and J lost 9 bases. CDR3 protein: CASSVPTGRGEQFF. For the CDR3, the DNA is TGTGCCAGCAGCGTCCCGACAGGGCGCGGTGAGCAGTTCTTC. The variable domain in full, completed from reference TRBV5-4 and TRBJ2-1, reads ETGVTQSPTHLIKTRGQQVTLRCSSQSGHNTVSWYQQALGQGPQFIFQYYREEENGRGNFPPRFSGLQFPNYSSELNVNALELDDSALYLCASSVPTGRGEQFFGPGTRLTVL.

The V and J genes are TRBV6-1 and TRBJ1-5; D gene uncertain. Between the trimmed V and J ends, which lost 6 bases and 7 bases, there was a span of 13 bases. The CDR3 totals 13 residues. CDR1 is MNHNS and CDR2 is SASEGT in the germline V gene. Written as DNA, the CDR3 is TGTGCCAGCAGGGCTGTCCCAAAACAGCCCCAGCATTTT. This translates into CASRAVPKQPQHF.

This clone has only a few counts. The genes are TRBV27 and TRBJ2-1; 8 nucleotides align to TRBD2. V was clipped by 1 base and J by 0 bases; unmatched bases: 5. The germline V gene has CDR1 MNHEY and CDR2 SMNVEV (reference sequence). CDR3 length: 17 amino acids. The CDR3 spells CASSLLLSGSSYNEQFF. As DNA, the CDR3 is TGTGCCAGCAGTTTATTACTGAGCGGGAGCTCCTACAATGAGCAGTTCTTC.

The chain recombines TRBV5-1 with TRBJ2-7; 8 bases fit TRBD2. The CDR3 length is 16 residues. In germline, CDR1 is SGHRS, CDR2 YFSETQ. Germline trimming cut 4 bases from V and 3 bases from J; bases unmatched to any gene: 12. The CDR3 DNA is TGCGCCAGCAGCCCCGGACTAGCAGCTCCGCTCTACGAGCAGTACTTC. Residues: CASSPGLAAPLYEQYF.

The chain uses TRBV18 and TRBJ2-6; D remains unclear. V was trimmed by 6 bases and J by 0 bases, leaving 9 bases between them. This CDR3 has 15 residues. The germline V gene has CDR1 KGHSH and CDR2 LQKENI. The CDR3 loop is CASSPVSSGANVLTF. Here the CDR3 DNA reads TGTGCCAGCTCTCCCGTTAGCTCTGGGGCCAACGTCCTGACTTTC.

The chain links TRBV5-6 to TRBJ1-2; TRBD1 is a possible D gene (6 bases). This CDR3 comprises 15 residues. Trimming took off 1 base at V and 4 bases at J, with 14 bases between the two ends. Germline V gene data show CDR1 as SGHDT and CDR2 as YYEEEE. As DNA, the CDR3 is TGTGCCAGCAGCTTGACAGGGTCCCAATTCTATGGCTACACCTTC. It specifies CASSLTGSQFYGYTF.

As to this clone: The sample has other DNA sequences that encode this CDR3 too. The rearrangement links TRBV19 to TRBJ2-1; TRBD2 matches at 9 bases. This CDR3 contains 16 residues. The germline V gene encodes CDR1 LNHDA and CDR2 SQIVND (reference sequence). V trimming: 1 base; J trimming: 5 bases; junction bases outside the gene matches: 6. CDR3 protein: CASSIGGGRANNEQFF. The CDR3 region has the DNA TGTGCCAGTAGTATAGGCGGCGGGAGGGCCAACAATGAGCAGTTCTTC.

The rearrangement joins TRBV19 to TRBJ1-5; the D gene is possibly TRBD1 (5 bases). The length of the CDR3 is 14 residues. Per germline, CDR1 LNHDA and CDR2 SQIVND (reference sequence). Trimming shortened V by 8 bases and J by 3 bases, and 14 bases separated the two germline ends. As DNA, the CDR3 is TGTGCCAGTTGTGAGCAGGACAACAATCAGCCCCAGCATTTT. This gives the protein CASCEQDNNQPQHF.

V and J are TRBV14 and TRBJ2-5; 8 nucleotides agree with TRBD2. The CDR3 sequence is 14 residues long. V lost 3 bases, J lost 5 bases, and 5 bases stayed unmatched. The V gene's germline CDR1 is SGHDN and CDR2 FVKESK. This chain's CDR3 is CASSHRPGGETQYF. CDR3 coding DNA: TGTGCCAGCAGCCACAGACCGGGGGGGGAGACCCAGTACTTC.

This clone was recorded once. The chain employs TRBV30 and TRBJ2-1; 8 bases agree with TRBD2. The CDR3 is made up of 18 amino acids. Germline V lookup: CDR1 GTSNPN, CDR2 SVGIG (reference sequence). After removal of 1 base from V and 0 bases from J, the junction contained 11 bases not matched to a gene. The CDR3 loop is CAWSGVASGQSSYNEQFF. CDR3 sequence (DNA): TGTGCCTGGAGTGGGGTGGCTAGCGGGCAGAGCTCCTACAATGAGCAGTTCTTC. Drawing the rest from reference TRBV30 and TRBJ2-1, the complete variable domain is SQTIHQWPATLVQPVGSPLSLECTVEGTSNPNLYWYRQAAGRGLQLLFYSVGIGQISSEVPQNLSASRPQDRQFILSSKKLLLSDSGFYLCAWSGVASGQSSYNEQFFGPGTRLTVL.

This chain uses TRBV15 with TRBJ2-5, with D possibly matching TRBD2 (7 bases). V was trimmed by 0 bases and J by 5 bases, leaving 22 bases between them. CDR3 length equals 18 residues. The germline V gene has CDR1 LNHNV and CDR2 YYDKDF (reference sequence). This CDR3 reads CATSRDLPRGQGDETQYF. In nucleotides, the CDR3 is TGTGCCACCAGCAGAGATCTCCCGCGGGGGCAGGGTGACGAGACCCAGTACTTC.

As regards this clone: Other DNA sequences of this sample code for an identical CDR3. J is TRBJ2-5 and V is TRBV6-5; TRBD1 matches 8 bases. The V gene end was trimmed by 5 bases and the J gene end by 5 bases; junction bases not matched to a gene: 7. The length of the CDR3 is 14 residues. CDR1 is MNHEY, CDR2 SVGAGI, per germline. CDR3 sequence (DNA): TGTGCCAGCAGTCTGACAGGGGTCGGGGAGACCCAGTACTTC. Translated: CASSLTGVGETQYF.

The genes are TRBV6-5 and TRBJ2-7; D gene uncertain. CDR1 is MNHEY and CDR2 is SVGAGI in the germline V gene. This CDR3 is 11 amino acids long. Trimming shortened V by 4 bases and J by 4 bases, and 5 bases separated the two germline ends. CDR3: CASSFRYEQYF. The CDR3 DNA follows: TGTGCCAGCAGTTTCAGATACGAGCAGTACTTC.

The V call is TRBV5-6, the J call TRBJ2-7; weak D call: TRBD2 (6 bases). The V and J ends lost 5 bases and 7 bases respectively, with 19 bases between them. CDR1 and CDR2 (germline): SGHDT, YYEEEE. This CDR3 contains 14 residues. Here the CDR3 reads CASSSGGAGEEQYF. CDR3 coding DNA: TGTGCCAGCAGTTCAGGCGGGGCTGGAGAGGAGCAGTACTTC.

V gene TRBV14 combines with J gene TRBJ1-3; 9 bases map to TRBD1. The germline V gene encodes CDR1 SGHDN and CDR2 FVKESK. This CDR3 has 15 residues. Germline trimming cut 0 bases from V and 7 bases from J; bases unmatched to any gene: 4. The CDR3 nucleotides are TGTGCCAGCAGCCAAGAACAGGGGGCGAGCAACACCATATATTTT. The encoded protein is CASSQEQGASNTIYF.

The chain combines TRBV27 with TRBJ2-3, with 8 bases aligning to TRBD2. The CDR3 has 19 amino acids. The germline CDR1 and CDR2 sequences are MNHEY and SMNVEV (reference sequence). The trim removed 5 bases at V and 0 bases at J, leaving 16 bases unmatched. The CDR3: CASSKASSLAGPSTDTQYF. The DNA for the CDR3 is TGTGCCAGCAGTAAAGCTAGTTCCTTAGCGGGACCTAGCACAGATACGCAGTATTTT.

The rearrangement joins TRBV12-5 to TRBJ1-1; 11 positions match TRBD1. Trimming cost V 6 bases and J 4 bases; bases outside gene matches: 10. The germline CDR1 and CDR2 sequences are LGHNT and FRNRAP. CDR3 length: 16 residues. CDR3: CASGSRTGGAGTEAFF. CDR3 nucleotide sequence: TGTGCTAGTGGCTCTAGGACAGGGGGCGCGGGCACTGAAGCTTTCTTT.

This rearrangement joins TRBV5-4 to TRBJ1-3; possible D gene TRBD1, 6 bases. Germline assignment: CDR1 SGHNT and CDR2 YYREEE (reference sequence). The CDR3 consists of 14 residues. V lost 2 bases, J lost 2 bases, and 8 bases lay in between. In DNA, the CDR3 is TGTGCCAGCAGCTTATCAGGGGCTGGAAACACCATATATTTT. It yields the protein CASSLSGAGNTIYF.

CDR3: CASRSGLAGESRVNEQFF. The DNA of the CDR3 is TGTGCCAGCAGATCAGGACTAGCGGGAGAAAGTCGGGTGAATGAGCAGTTCTTC. The J gene is TRBJ2-1, the V gene TRBV7-2, with TRBD2 identical over 13 bases. This CDR3 has 18 amino acids. The V gene's germline CDR1 is SGHTA and CDR2 FQGNSA. Trimming cost V 6 bases and J 7 bases; bases outside gene matches: 15.

The V gene is TRBV7-9, the J gene TRBJ1-5, with D possibly matching TRBD1 (5 bases). Trimming took 0 bases from V and 0 from J, leaving 6 bases between them. CDR1 SEHNR and CDR2 FQNEAQ come from the germline V gene (reference sequence). The CDR3 runs 15 residues. CDR3 protein: CASSLAGDSNQPQHF. The CDR3 DNA sequence: TGTGCCAGCAGCTTAGCAGGGGATAGCAATCAGCCCCAGCATTTT.

The CDR3 is CASSYGREEDGYTF. DNA for the CDR3: TGTGCCAGCAGTTATGGCAGGGAAGAAGATGGCTACACCTTC. V usage is TRBV6-1 and J usage is TRBJ1-2, with TRBD1 as a possible D gene (5 bases). This CDR3 comprises 14 residues. V lost 5 bases and J 6 bases, leaving 16 bases between the germline ends. Germline V CDR1 and CDR2: MNHNS, SASEGT.

This chain uses TRBV19 with TRBJ2-7; 11 positions match TRBD2. This CDR3 spans 14 amino acids. V shed 2 bases, J shed 7 bases, and the junction held 4 bases outside the gene matches. Germline V gene lookup returns CDR1 LNHDA and CDR2 SQIVND (reference sequence). Here the CDR3 DNA reads TGTGCCAGTAGTATAACTAGCGGGGGTGGAGAGCAGTACTTC. Residues: CASSITSGGGEQYF.

V and J are TRBV7-9 and TRBJ2-5, with D hard to call. This CDR3 comprises 13 residues. The ends were cut back, 3 bases at V and 0 bases at J, with 5 bases in the middle. Germline CDR1 reads SEHNR; CDR2 reads FQNEAQ (reference sequence). The CDR3, as DNA: TGTGCCAGCAGCTTCGACTACCAAGAGACCCAGTACTTC. The encoded protein is CASSFDYQETQYF.

The rearrangement uses TRBV4-3 and TRBJ2-7, with TRBD2 as a possible D gene (6 bases). V was trimmed by 1 base and J by 6 bases, leaving 16 bases between them. CDR3 length: 15 residues. The germline gives CDR1 LGHNA, CDR2 YSLEER. The CDR3 loop reads CASSQGTILDGEQYF. The CDR3 DNA sequence: TGCGCCAGCAGCCAAGGGACTATACTTGACGGCGAGCAGTACTTC.

V is TRBV10-3 and J is TRBJ2-7; D is ambiguous. V lost 9 bases to trimming and J lost 1 base, with 10 bases between them. This CDR3 has 12 residues. Germline V gene lookup returns CDR1 ENHRY and CDR2 SYGVKD. The CDR3 region is CAIAFRSYEQYF. The CDR3 DNA reads as TGTGCCATAGCCTTCCGGTCCTACGAGCAGTACTTC.

This chain connects TRBV4-1 to TRBJ2-7; 12 bases map to TRBD1. The J segment lost 2 bases and the V segment lost 4 bases, leaving 9 bases of the junction unmatched. This CDR3 spans 17 amino acids. CDR1 and CDR2 from the germline V gene are MGHRA and YSYEKL. CDR3 sequence (DNA): TGCGCCAGCAGCCCGATTACCGGGACAGGGGGCCCCTACGAGCAGTACTTC. It specifies CASSPITGTGGPYEQYF.

This chain uses TRBV10-2 with TRBJ2-5; D perhaps matches TRBD2 (7 bases). The germline V and J ends were trimmed by 9 bases and 4 bases, with 15 bases remaining between them. The CDR3 has 13 amino acids. Germline V gene data show CDR1 as WSHSY and CDR2 as SAAADI. CDR3 nucleotide sequence: TGCGCCAGTAGCAGGAGGGGGGGAGAGACCCAGTACTTC. As protein: CASSRRGGETQYF.